These 26 T cell receptor beta chains were all obtained from the same sample, sequenced in a study of blood T cells in healthy people across ages. The use of a sample-barcoded 5' primer and a J-beta primer mix characterized a second PCR of roughly 6 to 12 cycles. MiXCR, run by TCRdb on the 5' RACE reads, gives a single entry per CDR3 protein. Altogether around 1,000,000 distinct CDR3 sequences are present, roughly two fifths being singletons, with the ten largest covering around 13%. Sequencing was carried out using blood. These receptors were collected from a man aged 18 to 29 in good health.

This clonotype showed up just a few times. The chain employs TRBV6-5 and TRBJ2-1; 7 bases are a match to TRBD1. Near its end, the DNA agrees better with TRBJ2-7, so the J call may be wrong. This CDR3 region has 15 residues. CDR1 MNHEY and CDR2 SVGAGI come from the germline V gene. The chain's CDR3 is CASSPEGQIYNEQYF. The CDR3 bases are TGTGCCAGCAGCCCAGAGGGACAGATCTACAATGAGCAGTACTTC.

The rearrangement joins TRBV12-3 or TRBV12-4 to TRBJ1-1, with 7 bases aligning to TRBD1. The V and J ends lost 3 bases and 1 base, in that order; junction bases with no gene match: 2. This CDR3 has 14 residues. The chain's CDR3 is CASSFGDRNTEAFF. Here the CDR3 DNA reads TGTGCCAGCAGTTTCGGGGACAGGAACACTGAAGCTTTCTTT.

In this sample, this clonotype turned up a few times. The rearrangement uses TRBV6-2 or TRBV6-3 and TRBJ1-1; TRBD1 might be the D (6 bases). Trimming shortened V by 5 bases and J by 4 bases, and 14 bases separated the two germline ends. CDR1 and CDR2 (germline): MNHEY, SVGEGT. The CDR3 is 14 amino acids. The CDR3 DNA follows: TGTGCCAGCAGTGCGGGAGGGGGAAGCACTGAAGCTTTCTTT. Translating gives CASSAGGGSTEAFF.

This clonotype has a handful of counts. A clone one base away is much larger, so this may be a read error. The rearrangement joins TRBV9 to TRBJ2-3; perhaps TRBD2 as D (6 bases). Trimming shortened V by 0 bases and J by 0 bases, and 14 bases separated the two germline ends. The V gene's germline CDR1 is SGDLS and CDR2 YYNGEE. There are 17 residues in the CDR3. The CDR3 bases are TGTGCCAGCAGCGTAGGAACGGGGGTCCCTAGCACAGATACGCAGTATTTT. Its protein is CASSVGTGVPSTDTQYF.

This clonotype was seen only a few times. The V and J genes are TRBV7-9 and TRBJ1-4, with 7 bases identical to TRBD1. Per the germline V gene, CDR1 is SEHNR and CDR2 is FQNEAQ (reference sequence). J gave up 4 bases and V 4 bases, and 9 bases lay outside the gene matches. The CDR3 totals 16 residues. This CDR3 reads CASSSRSGQLNEKLFF. CDR3 DNA: TGTGCCAGCAGCTCTCGTTCGGGACAGCTTAATGAAAAACTGTTTTTT.

V gene TRBV10-3 combines with J gene TRBJ1-1; a possible D gene is TRBD1 (5 bases). This CDR3 region has 16 residues. V shed 4 bases and J shed 2 bases, with 17 bases lying between them. Looked up from germline, CDR1 is ENHRY and CDR2 is SYGVKD. The CDR3: CAISALHRSSNTEAFF. The CDR3 region has the DNA TGTGCCATCAGTGCCCTGCACAGGTCTTCTAACACTGAAGCTTTCTTT.

Many counts were recorded for this clonotype. The junction departs from germline at one end; a sequencing error may be responsible. The genes are TRBV5-1 and TRBJ1-2; D unresolved. The CDR3 spans 13 residues. CDR1 is SGHRS, CDR2 YFSETQ, per germline. In DNA, the CDR3 is TGTGCCAGCAGTTCGAACAGACTCTATGGCTACACCTTC. This translates into CASSSNRLYGYTF.

In its sample, this clonotype was seen many times. The gene calls are TRBV2 and TRBJ2-3; D is possibly TRBD2 (6 bases). Looked up from germline, CDR1 is SNHLY and CDR2 is FYNNEI. This CDR3 has 13 amino acids. Trimming left V 6 bases short and J 3 bases short, with 10 bases between. In nucleotides, the CDR3 is TGTGCCAGCAGCTCGGGACTTACAGATACGCAGTATTTT. It yields the protein CASSSGLTDTQYF. Full variable domain (rest looked up from reference TRBV2 and TRBJ2-3): EPEVTQTPSHQVTQMGQEVILRCVPISNHLYFYWYRQILGQKVEFLVSFYNNEISEKSEIFDDQFSVERPDGSNFTLKIRSTKLEDSAMYFCASSSGLTDTQYFGPGTRLTVL.

The sample holds a few counts of this clonotype. V and J are TRBV20-1 and TRBJ2-5; 7 nucleotides align to TRBD2. The J call may be wrong; the DNA end is better matched by TRBJ2-7. Germline V gives CDR1 DFQATT, CDR2 SNEGSKA (reference sequence). The CDR3 spans 13 residues. The CDR3 here is CSATGTKSFEQYF. The CDR3 region has the DNA TGCAGTGCCACCGGGACTAAATCTTTCGAGCAGTACTTC.

The rearrangement joins TRBV4-2 to TRBJ2-5, with 8 nucleotides matching TRBD2. This CDR3 is 16 amino acids long. Germline lookup yields CDR1 LGHNA and CDR2 YNFKEQ. V gave up 2 bases and J gave up 11 bases; unmatched junction bases: 16. CDR3 DNA sequence: TGTGCCAGCAGCCAAAGGGCTAGCGGGTACTACAATGAGCAGTACTTC. Protein: CASSQRASGYYNEQYF.

The chain recombines TRBV20-1 with TRBJ1-2; D may be TRBD1 (5 bases). The CDR3 spans 14 residues. Germline V lookup: CDR1 DFQATT, CDR2 SNEGSKA (reference sequence). The V gene lost 6 bases and the J gene lost 3 bases, with 17 bases spanning the gap. Written as DNA, the CDR3 is TGCAGTGCCCGAACGGCAGGGTACGACTATGGCTACACCTTC. This codes for CSARTAGYDYGYTF.

This chain links TRBV18 with TRBJ1-4; the D is unclear. CDR1 is KGHSH and CDR2 is LQKENI in the germline V gene. The length of the CDR3 is 17 residues. V was shortened by 3 bases and J by 0 bases, with 14 bases between the two germline ends. The CDR3 reads CASSPSTCAATNEKLFF. The CDR3 bases are TGTGCCAGCTCACCGTCCACATGTGCCGCAACTAATGAAAAACTGTTTTTT.

This chain links TRBV5-1 with TRBJ2-2, with D tentatively TRBD1 (6 bases). Deletions cut 4 bases from V and 6 bases from J, with 10 bases between. Germline-derived CDR1 and CDR2 are SGHRS and YFSETQ. The CDR3 is 13 residues long. Here the CDR3 reads CASSQGHPGELFF. The CDR3, as DNA: TGCGCCAGCAGCCAGGGACATCCCGGGGAGCTGTTTTTT.

The V gene is TRBV12-3 or TRBV12-4, the J gene TRBJ2-3, with 8 positions matching TRBD2. Losses at the gene ends were 6 bases for V and 6 bases for J; bases not matched to a gene: 11. The CDR3 sequence is 15 residues long. CDR3 in amino acids: CASSLSGGRGDTQYF. In nucleotides, the CDR3 is TGTGCCAGCAGCCTCAGCGGGGGCCGCGGGGATACGCAGTATTTT.

This clonotype was seen a handful of times. This rearrangement joins TRBV20-1 to TRBJ1-2, with TRBD1 matching over 10 bases. V was clipped by 4 bases and J by 4 bases; unmatched bases: 9. This CDR3 has 15 amino acids. Germline assignment: CDR1 DFQATT and CDR2 SNEGSKA (reference sequence). CDR3 DNA sequence: TGCAGTGCTACCCGGACAGGGGGAGGATCCTATGGCTACACCTTC. It codes for CSATRTGGGSYGYTF.

The J gene is TRBJ1-5, the V gene TRBV5-1; 8 bases align to TRBD1. With 2 bases clipped from V and 1 base from J, the junction kept 23 bases outside the gene matches. Germline lookup yields CDR1 SGHRS and CDR2 YFSETQ. The CDR3 sequence is 22 residues long. The CDR3 sequence: CASSLNTLGTGRPRGSNQPQHF. CDR3 nucleotide sequence: TGCGCCAGCAGCTTAAATACCCTAGGGACAGGTCGCCCTAGGGGCAGCAATCAGCCCCAGCATTTT.

This chain connects TRBV4-1 to TRBJ1-1; 7 bases agree with TRBD1. The germline CDR1 and CDR2 sequences are MGHRA and YSYEKL. This CDR3 contains 14 residues. J gave up 3 bases and V 4 bases, and 5 bases lay outside the gene matches. Written as DNA, the CDR3 is TGCGCCAGCAGCCGACGAACAGGGGACACTGAAGCTTTCTTT. Translating it yields CASSRRTGDTEAFF.

This clonotype was recorded a few times. J is TRBJ2-1 and V is TRBV6-5; D unresolved. V was pared by 4 bases and J by 0 bases, with 10 bases between. This CDR3 comprises 15 residues. CDR1 and CDR2 from the germline V gene are MNHEY and SVGAGI. The CDR3 DNA follows: TGTGCCAGCAGTTTTGGTTCCAACTCCTACAATGAGCAGTTCTTC. Its protein is CASSFGSNSYNEQFF.

The chain recombines TRBV12-3 or TRBV12-4 with TRBJ1-4; 8 nucleotides line up with TRBD1. This CDR3 region has 13 residues. V dropped 8 bases and J dropped 4; count of bases not matched to a gene: 3. This CDR3 is CASGTGRNEKLFF. CDR3 sequence (DNA): TGTGCCAGCGGGACAGGACGTAATGAAAAACTGTTTTTT.

This clonotype was found many times. A read error may produce the germline difference seen at one junction end. The genes are TRBV12-3 or TRBV12-4 and TRBJ1-5; D gene unclear. The CDR3 is made up of 14 amino acids. The CDR3 loop reads CASSLADGNQPQHF. DNA of the CDR3: TGTGCCAGCAGCTTAGCGGACGGCAATCAGCCCCAGCATTTT.

The CDR3 sequence: CASSRQGGSQETQYF. The DNA of the CDR3 is TGTGCCAGCAGCCGACAAGGGGGGTCCCAAGAGACCCAGTACTTC. This chain links TRBV7-3 with TRBJ2-5; D tentatively fits TRBD1 or TRBD2 (6 bases each). The CDR3 sequence is 15 residues long. V lost 5 bases, J lost 1 base, and 14 bases lay in between. Germline-derived CDR1 and CDR2 are SGHTA and FQGTGA. Filled out from reference TRBV7-3 and TRBJ2-5, the complete variable domain reads GAGVSQTPSNKVTEKGKYVELRCDPISGHTALYWYRQSLGQGPEFLIYFQGTGAADDSGLPNDRFFAVRPEGSVSTLKIQRTERGDSAVYLCASSRQGGSQETQYFGPGTRLLVL.

At least ten counts were recorded for this clonotype. J is TRBJ2-7 and V is TRBV20-1, with D uncertain. The CDR3 sequence is 14 residues long. The germline V and J ends were trimmed by 3 bases and 3 bases, with 15 bases remaining between them. CDR1 DFQATT and CDR2 SNEGSKA come from the germline V gene (reference sequence). DNA for the CDR3: TGCAGTGCTAGCCCAGATCTAGAGGTCTACGAGCAGTACTTC. Translating gives CSASPDLEVYEQYF.

In this sample, this clonotype turned up once. V usage is TRBV12-3 or TRBV12-4 and J usage is TRBJ2-6; possibly TRBD1 for D (6 bases). CDR3 length: 20 residues. Trimming pared 6 bases from V and 0 bases from J, leaving 24 bases between. This chain's CDR3 is CASSMRGQTSYDSGANVLTF. CDR3 nucleotides: TGTGCCAGCAGCATGAGAGGACAGACCTCATACGACTCTGGGGCCAACGTCCTGACTTTC.

Details on this clonotype: A read error may produce the germline difference seen at one junction end. This chain uses TRBV30 with TRBJ2-3, with TRBD2 as a possible D gene (7 bases). The CDR3 has 15 amino acids. Germline V lookup: CDR1 GTSNPN, CDR2 SVGIG (reference sequence). The CDR3 sequence: CARSWSGGSTDTQYF. CDR3 bases: TGTGCCCGGAGTTGGTCGGGGGGCAGCACAGATACGCAGTATTTT.

The sample holds many counts of this clonotype. V and J are TRBV5-1 and TRBJ2-3; TRBD2 agrees at 8 bases. The trim removed 4 bases at V and 1 base at J, leaving 8 bases unmatched. This CDR3 has 16 residues. The V gene's germline CDR1 is SGHRS and CDR2 YFSETQ. The CDR3 protein is CASSIEGLEGTDTQYF. DNA for the CDR3: TGCGCCAGCAGCATAGAGGGACTAGAAGGCACAGATACGCAGTATTTT.

This clonotype appeared a few times. The chain employs TRBV2 and TRBJ1-2; no firm D call. V gave up 3 bases and J gave up 4 bases, with 9 bases separating them. The CDR3 contains 13 residues. CDR1 and CDR2 from the germline V gene are SNHLY and FYNNEI. The CDR3 sequence is CASSEEKPYGYTF. The CDR3 DNA reads as TGTGCCAGCAGTGAGGAAAAACCCTATGGCTACACCTTC.